The source of this TCR beta chain is a study of cytomegalovirus exposure and HLA in healthy donors. With 60 Vbeta and 13 Jbeta primers, the PCR was carried out. TCRdb's copy holds only in-frame clones and misses some; the assay was immunoSEQ multiplex PCR. This table holds about 160,000 clones, roughly 80% found once. With regard to this clone: Its antigen is unknown.

Overall study findings and caveats: Investigators reported 150 to 200 TCR beta chains as tied to cytomegalovirus.

The V gene's germline CDR1 is SQVTM and CDR2 ANQGSEA. This CDR3 is built from 15 residues. V lost 1 base to trimming and J lost 8 bases, with 20 bases between them. Specimen: PBMCs. The TCR comes from a man aged 50-59 years in good health and CMV-seropositive. The V gene is TRBV29-1, the J gene TRBJ1-2; the D is unclear. The DNA for the CDR3 is TGCAGCGTTGAAGCACCGGGAGGACGGGTGGACGGCTACACCTTC. Protein: CSVEAPGGRVDGYTF.